The clone carrying this T cell receptor beta chain was seen a few times. Its antigen remains unknown. The germline V gene has CDR1 LNHDA and CDR2 SQIVND (reference sequence). This CDR3 region has 13 residues. Trimming cost V 5 bases and J 4 bases, with 9 bases left between them. The source of the sample is a study of shared clonotypes between healthy human individuals. General study points: Relative to memory subsets, naive subsets generally showed larger estimated richness.

The deep-level immunoSEQ assay was used. Some clones are missing from TCRdb's copy, which holds only in-frame ones; the method was immunoSEQ multiplex PCR. The sample includes some 900,000 clones, over 75% of them seen just once. The sequence came from a man aged 18 to 29 in good health. This chain connects TRBV19 to TRBJ1-3, with TRBD1 as a possible D gene (6 bases). The sample consisted of memory CD4+ T cells sorted from blood. The subset here: CD45RA-negative fraction. The CDR3 is CASSEQGGNTIYF. CDR3 nucleotides: TGTGCCAGTAGTGAACAGGGCGGAAACACCATATATTTT.